This TCR beta chain was obtained from a study of blood T cell repertoires in COVID-19. CDR1 is SGHTA, CDR2 FQGNSA, per germline. J was trimmed by 8 bases and V by 7 bases; bases with no gene match: 4. The CDR3 spans 13 residues. Here immunoSEQ multiplex PCR was the method, and the copy in TCRdb shows in-frame clones only, minus some. In the table there are around 230,000 clones, approximately 82% of which are singletons. The sample consisted of peripheral blood. V is TRBV7-2 and J is TRBJ1-6, with 8 nucleotides matching TRBD1. The source is a man aged 40-55 years who had recovered from COVID-19. In DNA form, the CDR3 reads TGTGCCAGCACCGACAGGGGACATTCACCCCTCCACTTT. Translating gives CASTDRGHSPLHF.